This TCR beta chain emerged from a study of T cell responses to AZD1222 COVID-19 vaccine. Germline V gene lookup returns CDR1 MNHEY and CDR2 SMNVEV (reference sequence). This CDR3 has 16 amino acids. V lost 4 bases and J lost 4; bases outside the gene matches: 7. General study points: After the peak T cell response, and only then, were repertoires sampled. Regions 160-218 and 743-854 dominated among vaccine-associated CD4 TCRs spanning spike.

Pooled together were second doses at about 4 or about 12 weeks. The repertoire was sequenced with immunoSEQ multiplex PCR; TCRdb's copy has only in-frame clones and lacks some. The sample has over 100,000 clones, approximately 91% seen once. On this clone: The antigen remains undetermined.

The chain joins TRBV27 to TRBJ1-6; the match to TRBD1 covers 7 bases. The sequence was obtained from an adult who received the AZD1222 COVID-19 vaccine. Sequencing used peripheral blood, obtained 28 days after the second AZD1222 dose. The CDR3 spells CASSSSGQLYNSPLHF. The CDR3 nucleotides are TGTGCCAGCAGTTCATCGGGACAGCTGTATAATTCACCCCTCCACTTT.